The present entry profiles one T cell receptor beta chain with its context. No antigen is known for it. At one end, the junction sequence differs from germline, possibly due to a read error. Every TCR cDNA molecule bore its own unique molecular identifier. A single record per CDR3 protein comes from TCRdb applying MiXCR to the 5' RACE reads. Among some 120,000 distinct CDR3 sequences listed, 9.5% to 15% were seen once. The time point is: blood at routine non-recurrence follow-up after resection. Whole RNA, which was extracted from tumor, nontumor lung tissue or frozen PBMC, was sequenced without any cell sorting. The data are from a study of spatial heterogeneity in lung cancer. Looking at the study overall: Consistently, beta-chain sequences turned up in larger numbers than alpha-chain sequences did. Study-wide results and caveats: At resection, ubiquitous expanded tumor TCRs appeared in blood more than at follow-up.

The CDR3 extends over 14 amino acids. CDR1 and CDR2 (germline): MNHEY, SVGAGI. This TCR was sampled from a male donor with early-stage non-small cell lung cancer. The sequencing used PBMCs, collected at follow-up. This chain links TRBV6-5 with TRBJ2-5; maybe TRBD1 (6 bases). DNA for the CDR3: TGTACCAGCAGTTACCGGGACACCGAATCGACCCAGTACTTC. Translated: CTSSYRDTESTQYF.